Below, 12 T cell receptor beta chains from the same sample are listed, as sequenced in a study of metastatic and nonmetastatic thyroid tumors. Thyroid surgery took place with no prior treatment in any patient. TCRdb re-analyzed the PCR reads through MiXCR. In the table there are about 47,000 clones, around 23% of which are singletons. Source material: blood. These receptors were obtained from a male donor with papillary thyroid cancer or a benign thyroid nodule (not recorded which). Some clones in this sample may be carry-over from other donors' samples.

The CDR3 reads CASSIGGSGANVLTF. CDR3 in DNA: TGTGCCAGTAGTATAGGGGGATCTGGGGCCAACGTCCTGACTTTC. The J gene is TRBJ2-6, the V gene TRBV19; no reliable D call. This CDR3 contains 15 residues. V was clipped by 1 base and J by 1 base, with 5 bases between them. Per the germline V gene, CDR1 is LNHDA and CDR2 is SQIVND (reference sequence).

The chain has TRBV20-1 and TRBJ2-3, with a tentative D call TRBD2 (7 bases). The germline CDR1 and CDR2 sequences are DFQATT and SNEGSKA (reference sequence). The CDR3 loop spans 16 amino acids. The V gene lost 6 bases and the J gene lost 3 bases, with 22 bases spanning the gap. DNA of the CDR3: TGCAGTGCCAAGGACAGCGCTGGCGGGAGAACAGATACGCAGTATTTT. It translates to CSAKDSAGGRTDTQYF.

This clone has a count of ten or more. CDR3 loop: CASSLDDGYEQYF. CDR3 DNA: TGCGCCAGCAGCTTGGACGACGGATACGAGCAGTACTTC. The chain links TRBV5-1 to TRBJ2-7; D remains unclear. The CDR3 runs 13 residues. CDR1 is SGHRS and CDR2 is YFSETQ in the germline V gene. Between the trimmed V and J ends, which lost 0 bases and 4 bases, there was a span of 8 bases. Using reference TRBV5-1 and TRBJ2-7 for the parts outside the CDR3, the full variable domain is KAGVTQTPRYLIKTRGQQVTLSCSPISGHRSVSWYQQTPGQGLQFLFEYFSETQRNKGNFPGRFSGRQFSNSRSEMNVSTLELGDSALYLCASSLDDGYEQYFGPGTRLTVT.

This clone was detected many times. This could be a read error, since a much larger clone is one nucleotide away. The same CDR3 is also encoded by other DNA sequences in this sample. CDR3 DNA sequence: TGCGCCAGCAGCCGAAGTGAGAATCAGCCCCAGCATTTT. Protein sequence: CASSRSENQPQHF. This chain uses TRBV7-2 with TRBJ1-5; D is uncertain. CDR1 and CDR2 (germline): SGHTA, FQGNSA. This CDR3 is 13 amino acids long.

This clone was picked up many times. The V call is TRBV7-9, the J call TRBJ2-3; possible D gene TRBD2, 5 bases. Trimming removed 7 bases from V and 2 bases from J, with 13 bases in between. This CDR3 is 14 amino acids long. Germline loops: CDR1 SEHNR, CDR2 FQNEAQ (reference sequence). The CDR3 is CASNYPGFTDTQYF. The CDR3 region has the DNA TGTGCCAGCAACTATCCGGGATTCACAGATACGCAGTATTTT.

This clone occurred a few times. This chain joins TRBV2 and TRBJ2-1, with 12 bases lining up with TRBD2. This CDR3 is 15 amino acids long. Germline-derived CDR1 and CDR2 are SNHLY and FYNNEI. V was clipped by 7 bases and J by 8 bases; unmatched bases: 9. The CDR3 sequence is CASTKRTSGIDEQFF. The CDR3 DNA sequence: TGTGCCAGCACGAAAAGGACTAGCGGGATCGATGAGCAGTTCTTC.

The chain joins TRBV7-2 to TRBJ1-3; D not certain. The CDR3 sequence is 16 residues long. Trimming shortened V by 0 bases and J by 0 bases, and 9 bases separated the two germline ends. Germline V lookup: CDR1 SGHTA, CDR2 FQGNSA. CDR3: CASSLAGLFSGNTIYF. CDR3 coding DNA: TGTGCCAGCAGCTTAGCTGGACTCTTCTCTGGAAACACCATATATTTT.

The chain is built from TRBV30 and TRBJ2-2; TRBD2 matches at 8 bases. Germline CDR1 GTSNPN, CDR2 SVGIG (reference sequence). With V trimmed by 2 bases and J by 1 base, 3 bases remained unmatched. The CDR3 loop spans 15 amino acids. The CDR3 is CAWSFAGGNTGELFF. The CDR3 DNA follows: TGTGCCTGGAGTTTTGCGGGGGGGAACACCGGGGAGCTGTTTTTT.

This clone was recorded at least ten times. V and J are TRBV4-2 and TRBJ2-1; tentatively, D is TRBD1 or TRBD2 (5 bases each). The V gene lost 4 bases and the J gene lost 0 bases, with 16 bases spanning the gap. In germline, CDR1 is LGHNA, CDR2 YNFKEQ. This CDR3 comprises 17 residues. The CDR3 DNA sequence: TGTGCCAGCAGCCCACAAACCGGGACGCGCTCCTACAATGAGCAGTTCTTC. This sequence encodes CASSPQTGTRSYNEQFF.

This clone was recorded many times. The chain carries TRBV25-1 and TRBJ2-1; the D call may be TRBD1 or TRBD2 (6 bases each). The CDR3 extends over 15 amino acids. Germline assignment: CDR1 MGHDK and CDR2 SYGVNS. V was shortened by 3 bases and J by 6 bases, with 15 bases between the two germline ends. In DNA form, the CDR3 reads TGTGCCAGCAGTGAGGGCAGGGGAGGTAGCAATGAGCAGTTCTTC. The encoded protein is CASSEGRGGSNEQFF.

The rearrangement joins TRBV6-1 to TRBJ2-2; D might be TRBD2 (5 bases). Deletions cut 2 bases from V and 6 bases from J, with 7 bases between. Germline values: CDR1 MNHNS, CDR2 SASEGT. The CDR3 length is 13 residues. As DNA, the CDR3 is TGTGCCAGCAGTGAATCCGGGGCCGGGGAGCTGTTTTTT. The encoded protein is CASSESGAGELFF.

This clone was detected many times. The chain couples TRBV20-1 to TRBJ1-2; the match to TRBD1 covers 10 bases. The V gene end was trimmed by 1 base and the J gene end by 2 bases; junction bases not matched to a gene: 7. The CDR3 is 16 residues long. In germline, CDR1 is DFQATT, CDR2 SNEGSKA (reference sequence). The CDR3 sequence is CSARGGGQGGNYGYTF. CDR3 DNA: TGCAGTGCTAGAGGTGGTGGACAGGGGGGGAACTATGGCTACACCTTC.